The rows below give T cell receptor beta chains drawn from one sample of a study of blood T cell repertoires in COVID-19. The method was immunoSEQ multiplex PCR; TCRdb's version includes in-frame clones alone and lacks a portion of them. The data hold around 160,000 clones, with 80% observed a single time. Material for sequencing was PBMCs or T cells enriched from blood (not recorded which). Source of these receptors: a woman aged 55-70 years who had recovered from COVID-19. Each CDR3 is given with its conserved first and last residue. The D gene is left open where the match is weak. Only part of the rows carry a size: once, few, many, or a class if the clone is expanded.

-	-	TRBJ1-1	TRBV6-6	CASRETGEAFF	TGTGCCAGCAGGGAAACGGGTGAAGCTTTCTTT
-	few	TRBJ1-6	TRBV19	CASSIDRDSPLHF	TGTGCCAGTAGTATAGATCGGGATTCACCCCTCCACTTT
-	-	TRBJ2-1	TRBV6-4	CASSEWRDPQNDEQFF	TGTGCCAGCAGTGAATGGAGGGACCCCCAGAACGATGAGCAGTTCTTC
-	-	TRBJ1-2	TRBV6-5	CASLTGNYGYTF	TGTGCCAGCCTCACCGGGAACTATGGCTACACCTTC
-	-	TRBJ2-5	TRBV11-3	CASSLGGRQQETQYF	TGTGCCAGCAGCTTAGGAGGAAGGCAGCAAGAGACCCAGTACTTC
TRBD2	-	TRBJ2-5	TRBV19	CASSIELAGLETQYF	TGTGCCAGTAGTATTGAACTAGCGGGGTTGGAGACCCAGTACTTC
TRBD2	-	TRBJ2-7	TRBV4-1	CASSQDPLAGGRTEQYF	TGCGCCAGCAGCCAAGATCCCTTAGCGGGGGGGCGGACCGAGCAGTACTTC
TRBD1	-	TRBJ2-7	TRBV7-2	CASSTTGDPRYEQYF	TGTGCCAGCAGCACGACAGGGGACCCGCGCTACGAGCAGTACTTC
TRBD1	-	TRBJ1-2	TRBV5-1	CASTEDRNLYGYTF	TGCGCCAGCACCGAGGACAGGAACCTCTATGGCTACACCTTC
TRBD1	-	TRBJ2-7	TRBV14	CASSLWTGRSSYEQYF	TGTGCCAGCAGCCTTTGGACAGGGCGGAGCTCCTACGAGCAGTACTTC
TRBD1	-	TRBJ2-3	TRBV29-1	CSVGQDLSYTQYF	TGCAGCGTGGGACAGGACCTTTCCTACACGCAGTATTTT
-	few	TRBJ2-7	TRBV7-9	CASRPGLTYEQYF	TGTGCCAGCAGGCCGGGACTCACCTACGAGCAGTACTTC
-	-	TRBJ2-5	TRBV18	CASSPPGSRGQETQYF	TGTGCCAGCTCACCACCGGGTAGCAGGGGCCAAGAGACCCAGTACTTC
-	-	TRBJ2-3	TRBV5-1	CASSLYITDTQYF	TGCGCCAGCAGCTTATATATTACAGATACGCAGTATTTT
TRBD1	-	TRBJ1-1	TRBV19	CASSTGTGAGTEAFF	TGTGCCAGTAGTACCGGGACAGGGGCCGGGACTGAAGCTTTCTTT
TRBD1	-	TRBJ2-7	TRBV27	CASSLARGRSYEQYF	TGTGCCAGCAGTTTGGCCAGGGGGCGCTCCTACGAGCAGTACTTC
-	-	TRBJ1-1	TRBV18	CASSPSSDSNTEAFF	TGTGCCAGCTCACCAAGCAGCGATTCGAACACTGAAGCTTTCTTT
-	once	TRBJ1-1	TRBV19	CASSRSNTEAFF	TGTGCCAGTTCACGGTCGAACACTGAAGCTTTCTTT
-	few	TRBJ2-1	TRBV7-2	CASSLRRGNEQFF	TGTGCCAGCAGCTTACGTAGGGGTAATGAGCAGTTCTTC
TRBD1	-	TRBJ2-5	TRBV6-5	CASSYSTGRLIETQYF	TGTGCCAGCAGTTACTCGACAGGGCGGTTGATAGAGACCCAGTACTTC
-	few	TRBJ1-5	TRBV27	CASSLQGIQPQHF	TGTGCCAGCAGTTTACAGGGAATTCAGCCCCAGCATTTT
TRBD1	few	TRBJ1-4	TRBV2	CASTRLDRGATNEKLFF	TGTGCCAGCACCCGGCTCGACAGGGGCGCAACTAATGAAAAACTGTTTTTT
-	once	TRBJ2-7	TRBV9	CASSVSWGGGEQYF	TGTGCCAGCAGCGTAAGCTGGGGTGGAGGCGAGCAGTACTTC
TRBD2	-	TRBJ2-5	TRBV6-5	CAKGESAGSETQYF	TGTGCCAAAGGGGAATCAGCGGGGAGCGAGACCCAGTACTTC
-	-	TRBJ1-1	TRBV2	CASSSGPISRGNTEAFF	TGTGCCAGCAGTTCGGGCCCCATATCAAGGGGAAACACTGAAGCTTTCTTT
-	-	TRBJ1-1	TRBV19	CASSIARTVNTEAFF	TGTGCCAGTAGTATAGCCCGCACAGTGAACACTGAAGCTTTCTTT
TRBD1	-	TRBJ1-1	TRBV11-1	CASSRLPGQGTTEAFF	TGTGCCAGCAGCAGACTTCCGGGACAGGGAACAACTGAAGCTTTCTTT
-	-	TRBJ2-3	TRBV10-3	CAISGQGPTDTQYF	TGTGCCATCAGCGGCCAGGGTCCGACAGATACGCAGTATTTT
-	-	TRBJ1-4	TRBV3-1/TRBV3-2	CASSHSRQSLKEKLFF	TGTGCCAGCAGCCACTCACGACAGTCCTTAAAGGAGAAACTGTTTTTT
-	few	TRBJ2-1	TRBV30	CAWKGQEYNEQFF	TGTGCCTGGAAAGGACAAGAGTACAATGAGCAGTTCTTC
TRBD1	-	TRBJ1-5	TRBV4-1	CASSQGPGTGGWEPQHF	TGCGCCAGCAGCCAAGGACCCGGGACAGGGGGCTGGGAGCCCCAGCATTTT
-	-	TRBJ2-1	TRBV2	CASSDPIRDRDEQFF	TGTGCCAGCAGTGATCCTATCAGGGATCGCGATGAGCAGTTCTTC
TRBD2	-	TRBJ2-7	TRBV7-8	CASSLGGLAGPSYEQYF	TGTGCCAGCAGCTTAGGGGGACTAGCGGGGCCATCCTACGAGCAGTACTTC
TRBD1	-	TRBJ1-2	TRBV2	CASYRGGYDYGYTF	TGTGCCAGCTACAGGGGAGGATATGACTATGGCTACACCTTC
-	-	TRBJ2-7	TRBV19	CASSMLRGNSYEQYF	TGTGCCAGTAGTATGCTAAGGGGGAACTCCTACGAGCAGTACTTC
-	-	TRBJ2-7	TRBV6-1	CASSEGWGRYEQYF	TGTGCCAGCAGTGAAGGGTGGGGCCGGTACGAGCAGTACTTC
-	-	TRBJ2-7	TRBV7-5	CARSLAKGGQVTYEQYF	TGTGCCAGAAGCTTAGCTAAGGGGGGGCAGGTGACCTACGAGCAGTACTTC
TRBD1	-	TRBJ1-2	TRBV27	CASSLGKTGVYGYTF	TGTGCCAGCAGTTTAGGCAAAACAGGGGTCTATGGCTACACCTTC
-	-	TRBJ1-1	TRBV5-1	CASSLEGVTEAFF	TGCGCCAGCAGCTTGGAGGGGGTCACTGAAGCTTTCTTT
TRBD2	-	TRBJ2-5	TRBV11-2	CASSLELAGASSETQYF	TGTGCCAGCAGCTTAGAACTAGCGGGGGCCTCCTCCGAGACCCAGTACTTC
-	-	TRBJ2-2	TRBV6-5	CASSDAGSGELFF	TGTGCCAGCAGCGATGCGGGCTCCGGGGAGCTGTTTTTT
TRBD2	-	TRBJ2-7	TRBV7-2	CASSLKTSGDVIAYEQYF	TGTGCCAGCAGCTTAAAGACTAGCGGGGACGTAATCGCCTACGAGCAGTACTTC
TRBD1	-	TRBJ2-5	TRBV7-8	CASSLAALRQGWGQETQYF	TGTGCCAGCAGCTTAGCCGCCCTCCGACAGGGTTGGGGACAAGAGACCCAGTACTTC
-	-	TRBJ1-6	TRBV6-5	CAILSGTNNSPLHF	TGTGCCATTTTGAGCGGCACCAATAATTCACCCCTCCACTTT
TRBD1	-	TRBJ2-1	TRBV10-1	CASSEDRVSEQFF	TGCGCCAGCAGTGAGGACAGGGTCAGTGAGCAGTTCTTC
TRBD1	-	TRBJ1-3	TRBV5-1	CASSLVAGGGNTIYF	TGCGCCAGCAGCTTGGTGGCAGGGGGTGGAAACACCATATATTTT
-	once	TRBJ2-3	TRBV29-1	CSAKAGVGSDTQYF	TGCAGCGCGAAGGCCGGGGTTGGATCAGATACGCAGTATTTT
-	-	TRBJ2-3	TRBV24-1	CATSSSTDTQYF	TGTGCCACCTCCTCGTCCACAGATACGCAGTATTTT
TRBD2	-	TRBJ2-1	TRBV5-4	CASSGERGGSYNEQFF	TGTGCCAGCAGCGGTGAGCGGGGGGGCTCCTACAATGAGCAGTTCTTC
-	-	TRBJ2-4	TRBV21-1	CASSKRGVAIAKNIQYF	TGTGCCAGCAGCAAACGGGGGGTAGCCATAGCCAAAAACATTCAGTACTTC
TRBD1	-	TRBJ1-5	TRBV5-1	CASSTGQGGAQHF	TGCGCCAGCAGCACCGGACAGGGTGGTGCCCAGCATTTT
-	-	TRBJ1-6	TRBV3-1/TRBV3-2	CASSQGSGQRNSPLHF	TGTGCCAGCAGCCAAGGGTCTGGACAGAGGAATTCACCCCTCCACTTT
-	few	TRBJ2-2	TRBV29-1	CSVERGTTGELFF	TGCAGCGTTGAACGGGGGACCACCGGGGAGCTGTTTTTT